The sequence of this T cell receptor beta chain was determined in a study of blood T cell repertoires in COVID-19. Study background: Sites in the United States, Italy and Spain provided acute and convalescent COVID-19 samples. Sources were T cells, B-cell-depleted T cells, or PBMCs; the material itself was cDNA or gDNA.

Per the original methods: The assay estimated nucleated cells by amplifying reference gene primers. Clones were sequenced by immunoSEQ multiplex PCR, and TCRdb holds only the in-frame ones, with some missing. Clone size and V and J calls were adopted from that table, with D and trimming inferred from the DNA. The sample has over 100,000 clones; about 89% are singletons. Germline V gives CDR1 MDHEN, CDR2 SYDVKM. The V gene end was trimmed by 2 bases and the J gene end by 8 bases; junction bases not matched to a gene: 4. There are 13 residues in the CDR3. V usage is TRBV28 and J usage is TRBJ1-2; 8 nucleotides agree with TRBD1. The material sequenced was peripheral blood. This sequence originates from a human donor with acute or convalescent COVID-19. The donor label of this sample is uncertain. The CDR3 sequence is CASSLPGGRGYTF. DNA for the CDR3: TGTGCCAGCAGTTTACCAGGGGGCCGAGGCTACACCTTC.